The table lists the clone carrying this T cell receptor (beta chain) with a few counts. Its target is unknown. The sample is drawn from a study of beta chain features in type 1 diabetes. Study results and caveats: Any HLA-type effect on TCRB rearrangement remained unresolved here.

Only one heparinised blood draw was taken per donor, and its volume averaged about 120 mL. Every bit of the isolated RNA underwent reverse transcription, so sequencing read expressed TCRB transcripts. Clones were read by immunoSEQ multiplex PCR, and TCRdb kept only the in-frame ones, dropping some. In the table there are about 620,000 clones, around 15% of which are singletons. The germline V gene has CDR1 SGHDT and CDR2 YYEEEE. V was trimmed by 2 bases and J by 0 bases, leaving 6 bases between them. This CDR3 spans 14 amino acids. The clonotype comes from a young man in good health. Sequencing was performed on naive CD4+ T cells from blood. The rearrangement links TRBV5-6 to TRBJ1-3; D gene unclear. The DNA for the CDR3 is TGTGCCAGCAGCTTCACAGACTCTGGAAACACCATATATTTT. Translated, it gives CASSFTDSGNTIYF. The complete variable domain, with remaining parts taken from reference TRBV5-6 and TRBJ1-3, reads DAGVTQSPTHLIKTRGQQVTLRCSPKSGHDTVSWYQQALGQGPQFIFQYYEEEERQRGNFPDRFSGHQFPNYSSELNVNALLLGDSALYLCASSFTDSGNTIYFGEGSWLTVV.